Shown below are 24 T cell receptor beta chains from a single sample sequenced in a study of blood T cell repertoires in COVID-19. The assay was immunoSEQ multiplex PCR, and TCRdb's table has in-frame clones only and misses some. The sample lists 360,000 or so clones; roughly 90% were seen once. The specimen sequenced was peripheral blood. These receptors all stem from a man between 18 and 35 years old with active or convalescent COVID-19.

This rearrangement joins TRBV5-5 to TRBJ1-1; no reliable D call. The length of the CDR3 is 13 residues. The germline gives CDR1 SGHKS, CDR2 YYEKEE (reference sequence). Trimming left V 4 bases short and J 5 bases short, with 12 bases between. In DNA form, the CDR3 reads TGTGCCAGCAGCCAAGGACTTGATACTGAAGCTTTCTTT. Its protein is CASSQGLDTEAFF.

V usage is TRBV4-2 and J usage is TRBJ1-2; the D gene is possibly TRBD1 (6 bases). The germline V gene has CDR1 LGHNA and CDR2 YNFKEQ. V dropped 8 bases and J dropped 4 bases, with 11 bases sitting between them. The CDR3 runs to 12 residues. CDR3 bases: TGTGCCAGCCGGGACACTGGCTATGGCTACACCTTC. Residues: CASRDTGYGYTF.

The chain uses TRBV27 and TRBJ1-1, with 11 bases aligning to TRBD1. The CDR3 consists of 18 residues. The V segment lost 1 base and the J segment 4 bases; nucleotides outside the gene matches: 11. Germline V lookup: CDR1 MNHEY, CDR2 SMNVEV (reference sequence). CDR3: CASSLYAPRGQGGTEAFF. Here the CDR3 DNA reads TGTGCCAGCAGTTTATATGCCCCCAGGGGACAGGGGGGCACTGAAGCTTTCTTT.

This clone was picked up one time. The CDR3 region is CASTFGVNTEAFF. The DNA of the CDR3 is TGTGCCAGCACCTTCGGAGTGAACACTGAAGCTTTCTTT. The V and J genes are TRBV11-2 and TRBJ1-1, with D unclear. Trimming left V 7 bases short and J 0 bases short, with 9 bases between. In germline, CDR1 is SGHAT, CDR2 FQNNGV. The CDR3 spans 13 residues.

A word on this clone: This sample also contains other DNA sequences that code for the same CDR3. V is TRBV5-1 and J is TRBJ1-1, with TRBD1 matching 11 bases. CDR3 length: 14 residues. The J segment lost 5 bases and the V segment lost 2 bases, leaving 2 bases of the junction unmatched. Germline assignment: CDR1 SGHRS and CDR2 YFSETQ. CDR3 sequence reads: CASSLGTGGTEAFF. In DNA form, the CDR3 reads TGCGCCAGCAGCTTAGGGACAGGGGGGACTGAAGCTTTCTTT.

V usage is TRBV13 and J usage is TRBJ2-5; D unresolved. V lost 0 bases, J lost 5 bases, and 13 bases lay in between. The CDR3 consists of 15 residues. Germline-derived CDR1 and CDR2 are PRHDT and FYEKMQ (reference sequence). CDR3 nucleotides: TGTGCCAGCAGCTTAGGAGGCGGTGTTCGGGAGACCCAGTACTTC. This encodes CASSLGGGVRETQYF.

The gene calls are TRBV12-5 and TRBJ1-1; no clear D gene. CDR3 length equals 17 residues. Germline V gives CDR1 LGHNT, CDR2 FRNRAP. Trimming took off 6 bases at V and 0 bases at J, with 20 bases between the two ends. CDR3 nucleotides: TGTGCTAGTGGCGAATCCCCACACTACTCAGTGAACACTGAAGCTTTCTTT. This gives the protein CASGESPHYSVNTEAFF. The whole variable domain, filled in from reference TRBV12-5 and TRBJ1-1, reads DARVTQTPRHKVTEMGQEVTMRCQPILGHNTVFWYRQTMMQGLELLAYFRNRAPLDDSGMPKDRFSAEMPDATLATLKIQPSEPRDSAVYFCASGESPHYSVNTEAFFGQGTRLTVV.

Remarks on this clone: Distinct nucleotide sequences in the sample also encode this CDR3. This chain uses TRBV5-1 with TRBJ2-7; 7 bases match TRBD1. Germline V gives CDR1 SGHRS, CDR2 YFSETQ. The junction had 3 bases not matched to a gene; V was cut back by 0 bases and J by 3 bases. The CDR3 covers 14 residues. CDR3 protein: CASSLGQGLYEQYF. For the CDR3, the DNA is TGCGCCAGCAGCTTGGGACAGGGTCTCTACGAGCAGTACTTC.

On this clone itself: The identical CDR3 is also encoded by other nucleotide sequences in the sample. The rearrangement links TRBV6-2 or TRBV6-3 to TRBJ1-1; D is undetermined. With 5 bases removed from V and 5 bases from J, the gap between germline ends came to 6 bases. Germline-derived CDR1 and CDR2 are MNHEY and SVGEGT. This CDR3 is 11 amino acids long. The CDR3 DNA sequence: TGTGCCAGCAGTAGAGCGACTGAAGCTTTCTTT. It encodes CASSRATEAFF.

The chain employs TRBV4-1 and TRBJ1-2, with TRBD1 matching 9 bases. Germline V lookup: CDR1 MGHRA, CDR2 YSYEKL. The CDR3 spans 16 residues. J gave up 4 bases and V 5 bases, and 11 bases lay outside the gene matches. CDR3 region: CASSGPGQGRGYGYTF. CDR3 nucleotides: TGCGCCAGCAGCGGCCCGGGACAGGGAAGGGGCTATGGCTACACCTTC.

The rearrangement joins TRBV19 to TRBJ2-1; D perhaps matches TRBD1 (6 bases). Germline-derived CDR1 and CDR2 are LNHDA and SQIVND (reference sequence). Trimming pared 5 bases from V and 6 bases from J, leaving 20 bases between. CDR3 length: 16 amino acids. This CDR3 reads CASSGNRALSGNEQFF. The DNA for the CDR3 is TGTGCCAGTAGTGGCAACAGGGCTCTCTCTGGCAATGAGCAGTTCTTC.

This chain connects TRBV15 to TRBJ1-2; D may be TRBD1 (6 bases). Germline loops: CDR1 LNHNV, CDR2 YYDKDF (reference sequence). V gave up 1 base and J gave up 8 bases, with 17 bases separating them. The CDR3 covers 15 residues. The CDR3 is CATSRGQERVGGYTF. The CDR3 DNA reads TGTGCCACCAGCAGAGGACAGGAACGGGTTGGGGGCTACACCTTC.

This clone appeared a single time. This chain joins TRBV9 and TRBJ2-5; D may be TRBD1 (5 bases). V was shortened by 3 bases and J by 2 bases, with 14 bases between the two germline ends. This CDR3 has 15 amino acids. CDR1 is SGDLS, CDR2 YYNGEE, per germline. Here the CDR3 DNA reads TGTGCCAGCAGCGCGCCGGGTAGGGGACAAGAGACCCAGTACTTC. Translation: CASSAPGRGQETQYF.

The V call is TRBV19, the J call TRBJ2-3, with 11 bases identical to TRBD1. The CDR3 extends over 14 amino acids. Germline assignment: CDR1 LNHDA and CDR2 SQIVND (reference sequence). Germline trimming cut 6 bases from V and 5 bases from J; bases unmatched to any gene: 4. Here the CDR3 reads CASRDRGRVDTQYF. CDR3 nucleotide sequence: TGTGCCAGTAGGGACAGGGGGCGCGTAGATACGCAGTATTTT.

This sequence joins TRBV3-1 (or the pseudogene TRBV3-2) and TRBJ2-1, with D possibly being TRBD2 (5 bases). CDR1 is LGHDT, CDR2 YNNKEL, per germline (reference sequence). This CDR3 comprises 15 residues. V gave up 1 base and J gave up 0 bases, with 7 bases separating them. In DNA form, the CDR3 reads TGTGCCAGCAGCCAAGGAGGGATCTCCTACAATGAGCAGTTCTTC. As protein: CASSQGGISYNEQFF.

The rearrangement uses TRBV10-3 and TRBJ1-1, with D possibly being TRBD1 (5 bases). The germline gives CDR1 ENHRY, CDR2 SYGVKD. The CDR3 has 18 residues. V gave up 3 bases and J gave up 0 bases, with 20 bases separating them. The CDR3 loop reads CAISDPGQGLKMNTEAFF. The CDR3 DNA follows: TGTGCCATCAGTGATCCAGGCCAGGGCCTAAAAATGAACACTGAAGCTTTCTTT.

The V and J genes are TRBV10-3 and TRBJ2-3, with TRBD2 identical over 7 bases. V shed 5 bases and J 2 bases; nucleotides not matched to a gene: 4. This CDR3 is built from 14 residues. The germline V gene has CDR1 ENHRY and CDR2 SYGVKD. CDR3 sequence: CAISKAGITDTQYF. The CDR3 DNA reads TGTGCCATCAGTAAAGCGGGAATCACAGATACGCAGTATTTT.

The chain couples TRBV28 to TRBJ2-1, with 10 bases aligning to TRBD1. V lost 9 bases, J lost 4 bases, and 9 bases stayed unmatched. Germline CDR1 and CDR2: MDHEN and SYDVKM. This CDR3 has 15 residues. CDR3 amino acids: CASWGGTGEYNEQFF. DNA of the CDR3: TGTGCCAGTTGGGGGGGGACAGGGGAATACAATGAGCAGTTCTTC.

The chain employs TRBV28 and TRBJ1-2; a possible D gene is TRBD1 (6 bases). CDR3 length: 13 residues. CDR1 is MDHEN, CDR2 SYDVKM, per germline. The V end was cut by 1 base, the J end by 13 bases, with 16 bases between. CDR3 residues: CASSLSQGRVSTF. CDR3 sequence (DNA): TGTGCCAGCAGTTTATCTCAGGGGCGGGTGTCCACCTTC.

The chain carries TRBV7-2 and TRBJ2-3; 8 bases are a match to TRBD2. From germline, CDR1 is SGHTA and CDR2 FQGNSA. This CDR3 has 14 residues. Losses at the gene ends were 6 bases for V and 1 base for J; bases not matched to a gene: 3. As DNA, the CDR3 is TGTGCCAGCAGTAGGCGGGAGGGCACAGATACGCAGTATTTT. It is translated as CASSRREGTDTQYF.

J is TRBJ2-7 and V is TRBV28, with 7 bases that match TRBD1. The trim removed 5 bases at V and 3 bases at J, leaving 4 bases unmatched. Germline CDR1 is MDHEN and CDR2 is SYDVKM. The CDR3 covers 13 residues. CDR3 region: CASSVTGDYEQYF. The DNA of the CDR3 is TGTGCCAGCAGTGTAACAGGGGACTACGAGCAGTACTTC.

The chain carries TRBV19 and TRBJ1-5; TRBD1 agrees at 7 bases. The CDR3 runs 15 residues. After removal of 7 bases from V and 9 bases from J, the junction contained 15 bases not matched to a gene. Germline values: CDR1 LNHDA, CDR2 SQIVND (reference sequence). The DNA of the CDR3 is TGTGCCAGTAAAACCGGGACAGAAATGGGTCGGCCCCAGCATTTT. It codes for CASKTGTEMGRPQHF.

The V call is TRBV4-3, the J call TRBJ1-5; D is undetermined. Germline values: CDR1 LGHNA, CDR2 YSLEER. This CDR3 is 13 amino acids long. V was pared by 0 bases and J by 5 bases, with 5 bases between. The DNA for the CDR3 is TGCGCCAGCAGCCAAGATCCAGATCAGCCCCAGCATTTT. This gives the protein CASSQDPDQPQHF.

The chain uses TRBV28 and TRBJ1-1; weak D call: TRBD1 (6 bases). The V end lost 6 bases, the J end lost 1 base, and 18 bases lay between the germline ends. CDR3 size: 16 residues. Germline V gene lookup returns CDR1 MDHEN and CDR2 SYDVKM. CDR3 DNA sequence: TGTGCCAGCAGAGTTCCCCCCCCAGGGGAGAACACTGAAGCTTTCTTT. This encodes CASRVPPPGENTEAFF.